Presented here are 20 T cell receptor beta chains from one specimen sequenced in a study of blood T cells in healthy people across ages. Next came a second PCR, run for about 7 to 11 cycles, which used a sample-barcoded 5' primer along with a J-beta primer mix. TCRdb reanalysed the 5' RACE reads using MiXCR and keeps one entry per CDR3 protein. The repertoire holds 750,000 to 850,000 distinct CDR3 sequences, with roughly 25% as singletons. These data were also filed under a second study, of T cells of mothers and their children.

The sequenced material came from blood. These receptors were obtained from a boy between 10 and 17 years old in good health.

This clonotype has more than one count but fewer than ten. This chain joins TRBV28 and TRBJ2-1; D not resolved. The J call may not be correct, given that the DNA end is closer to TRBJ2-7. The length of the CDR3 is 15 residues. Looked up from germline, CDR1 is MDHEN and CDR2 is SYDVKM. CDR3 region: CASEATLPGLPEQYF. CDR3 DNA: TGTGCCAGCGAGGCGACTCTTCCGGGCCTCCCCGAGCAGTACTTC.

The chain combines TRBV19 with TRBJ2-5, with TRBD2 as a possible D gene (6 bases). Germline values: CDR1 LNHDA, CDR2 SQIVND (reference sequence). V lost 4 bases to trimming and J lost 0 bases, with 9 bases between them. The CDR3 has 14 amino acids. This chain's CDR3 is CASSTRRDQETQYF. The CDR3, as DNA: TGTGCCAGTAGTACGCGGAGGGACCAAGAGACCCAGTACTTC.

The chain joins TRBV20-1 to TRBJ1-1; 11 nucleotides agree with TRBD1. Germline lookup yields CDR1 DFQATT and CDR2 SNEGSKA (reference sequence). The CDR3 totals 12 residues. The V segment lost 6 bases and the J segment 6 bases; nucleotides outside the gene matches: 3. The DNA for the CDR3 is TGCAGTGCAGGGGACAGGGGGTCTGAAGCTTTCTTT. This translates into CSAGDRGSEAFF.

This chain connects TRBV4-3 to TRBJ2-5, with D perhaps matching TRBD1 (5 bases). The CDR3 totals 15 residues. Germline-derived CDR1 and CDR2 are LGHNA and YSLEER. The V gene lost 1 base and the J gene lost 3 bases, with 12 bases spanning the gap. The CDR3 reads CASSQGSQGKETQYF. DNA for the CDR3: TGCGCCAGCAGCCAAGGTTCTCAGGGAAAAGAGACCCAGTACTTC.

This chain uses TRBV12-3 or TRBV12-4 with TRBJ2-1; a possible D gene is TRBD1 (6 bases). The CDR3 consists of 16 residues. The V gene lost 6 bases and the J gene lost 4 bases, with 19 bases spanning the gap. The CDR3 DNA follows: TGTGCCAGCAGGGTCGCGTCGGACAGCCAATACAATGAGCAGTTCTTC. As protein: CASRVASDSQYNEQFF.

J is TRBJ2-3 and V is TRBV5-1, with D unclear. The ends were cut back, 3 bases at V and 7 bases at J, with 18 bases in the middle. The CDR3 consists of 15 residues. Germline V gene lookup returns CDR1 SGHRS and CDR2 YFSETQ. CDR3 bases: TGCGCCAGCAGCTCCTCCGGGCCCGGTCAGAATACGCAGTATTTT. It codes for CASSSSGPGQNTQYF.

The rearrangement joins TRBV9 to TRBJ2-5; a weak D match, TRBD2 (6 bases). Trimming pared 0 bases from V and 4 bases from J, leaving 19 bases between. CDR3 length equals 17 residues. The V gene's germline CDR1 is SGDLS and CDR2 YYNGEE. The CDR3 nucleotides are TGTGCCAGCAGCGTAGGCTTGGGACTGACCCCAGGAGAGACCCAGTACTTC. Translated, it gives CASSVGLGLTPGETQYF.

The V gene is TRBV4-3, the J gene TRBJ1-3, with a tentative D call TRBD1 (5 bases). The V end was cut by 1 base, the J end by 4 bases, with 14 bases between. CDR3 length equals 16 residues. Germline V gene sequence: CDR1 LGHNA, CDR2 YSLEER. In nucleotides, the CDR3 is TGCGCCAGCAGCCAAGCGCCAGACAGTTCCGGAAACACCATATATTTT. It encodes CASSQAPDSSGNTIYF.

The chain employs TRBV7-2 and TRBJ2-7; 7 bases match TRBD2. The CDR3 sequence is 15 residues long. From germline, CDR1 is SGHTA and CDR2 FQGNSA. V lost 5 bases, J lost 4 bases, and 11 bases stayed unmatched. The CDR3, as DNA: TGTGCCAGCAGCGTCGAGGCGGGAGAGAGGTACGAGCAGTACTTC. Protein product: CASSVEAGERYEQYF.

This clonotype occurred a few times. This chain uses TRBV7-8 with TRBJ2-5; D may be TRBD1 (6 bases). The CDR3 contains 17 residues. The V gene's germline CDR1 is SGHVS and CDR2 FQNEAQ. Deletions cut 0 bases from V and 0 bases from J, with 14 bases between. The CDR3 DNA follows: TGTGCCAGCAGCTTAGCCCCTACTTGGGACAACCAAGAGACCCAGTACTTC. Amino acid sequence: CASSLAPTWDNQETQYF.

This sequence joins TRBV18 and TRBJ2-2; TRBD2 aligns across 9 bases. Trimming took 6 bases from V and 0 from J; bases not matched to a gene: 11. CDR3 length equals 18 residues. CDR1 and CDR2 from the germline V gene are KGHSH and LQKENI. CDR3 region: CASSLSGGPLANTGELFF. CDR3 nucleotide sequence: TGTGCCAGCTCCCTCAGCGGGGGGCCTCTTGCGAACACCGGGGAGCTGTTTTTT.

This clonotype was observed a handful of times. This sequence joins TRBV5-1 and TRBJ1-4; D is ambiguous. CDR3 length equals 15 residues. V lost 1 base to trimming and J lost 4 bases, with 11 bases between them. Looked up from germline, CDR1 is SGHRS and CDR2 is YFSETQ. CDR3 protein: CASSLQPANNEKLFF. The CDR3 coding sequence is TGCGCCAGCAGCTTGCAGCCCGCAAATAATGAAAAACTGTTTTTT. Supplemented by reference TRBV5-1 and TRBJ1-4, the full variable domain reads KAGVTQTPRYLIKTRGQQVTLSCSPISGHRSVSWYQQTPGQGLQFLFEYFSETQRNKGNFPGRFSGRQFSNSRSEMNVSTLELGDSALYLCASSLQPANNEKLFFGSGTQLSVL.

A few counts support this clonotype. V usage is TRBV7-2 and J usage is TRBJ2-7; D is unresolved. The CDR3 loop spans 14 amino acids. The V and J ends lost 1 base and 2 bases respectively, with 9 bases between them. Looked up from germline, CDR1 is SGHTA and CDR2 is FQGNSA. CDR3 DNA sequence: TGTGCCAGCAGCTTAGGTCCTAGTCCCTACGAGCAGTACTTC. This encodes CASSLGPSPYEQYF.

The rearrangement links TRBV15 to TRBJ1-6; D gene uncertain. The CDR3 has 12 residues. V was clipped by 6 bases and J by 8 bases, with 8 bases between them. Germline CDR1 reads LNHNV; CDR2 reads YYDKDF (reference sequence). This CDR3 reads CATSHDDSPLHF. The CDR3 region has the DNA TGTGCCACCAGTCACGATGATTCACCCCTCCACTTT.

Only a few counts were recorded for this clonotype. The chain has TRBV7-9 and TRBJ2-7, with TRBD1 matching 8 bases. Germline loops: CDR1 SEHNR, CDR2 FQNEAQ (reference sequence). V dropped 6 bases and J dropped 2; count of bases not matched to a gene: 9. CDR3 length equals 15 residues. CDR3 region: CASRPPWTGTYEQYF. The CDR3 DNA reads TGTGCCAGCAGACCCCCTTGGACAGGGACCTACGAGCAGTACTTC.

The CDR3 coding sequence is TGTGCCAGCAGTTACTCCCCGACAGCAACTAATGAAAAACTGTTTTTT. Translating it yields CASSYSPTATNEKLFF. The chain carries TRBV6-2 or TRBV6-3 and TRBJ1-4, with D possibly matching TRBD1 (5 bases). Trimming pared 0 bases from V and 0 bases from J, leaving 8 bases between. Germline V gene sequence: CDR1 MNHEY, CDR2 SVGEGT. The CDR3 runs to 16 residues.

This sequence joins TRBV7-9 and TRBJ2-1; a weak D match, TRBD1 (6 bases). Matching the DNA end better, TRBJ2-7 makes the J call doubtful. Germline loops: CDR1 SEHNR, CDR2 FQNEAQ (reference sequence). The CDR3 loop spans 16 amino acids. This chain's CDR3 is CASSLIMMDSDYEQYF. The CDR3 coding sequence is TGTGCCAGCAGCTTAATTATGATGGACAGCGACTACGAGCAGTACTTC.

This clonotype was seen a handful of times. This chain uses TRBV9 with TRBJ2-1; no clear D. The J call may be wrong; the DNA end is better matched by TRBJ2-7. Germline V lookup: CDR1 SGDLS, CDR2 YYNGEE. This CDR3 region has 14 residues. DNA of the CDR3: TGTGCCAGCAGCGTAGGGCAAAACTCCTACGAGCAGTACTTC. Translating it yields CASSVGQNSYEQYF.

The V call is TRBV4-3, the J call TRBJ2-3; TRBD1 is a possible D gene (5 bases). Germline CDR1 reads LGHNA; CDR2 reads YSLEER. V was shortened by 3 bases and J by 0 bases, with 10 bases between the two germline ends. The CDR3 runs 15 residues. The CDR3 here is CASSHRVTSTDTQYF. The CDR3 nucleotides read TGCGCCAGCAGCCACAGGGTAACTAGCACAGATACGCAGTATTTT.

This clonotype was counted only a few times. The chain combines TRBV5-1 with TRBJ2-5, with unresolved D. The J call may be faulty, since TRBJ2-7 better matches the DNA end. Germline V gene sequence: CDR1 SGHRS, CDR2 YFSETQ. This CDR3 has 14 amino acids. The CDR3, as DNA: TGCGCCAGCAGCTTGGAAGGCCCATCCTACGAGCAGTACTTC. Translated, it gives CASSLEGPSYEQYF.